This entry lists 14 T cell receptor beta chains sequenced from one sample in a study of T cell repertoires in cytomegalovirus infection. TCRdb analysed the reads with MiXCR anew, one entry per CDR3 protein. The sample yields a few hundred thousand distinct CDR3 sequences, over 15% seen once. Sequenced: CD8+ T cells from PBMCs. The origin of the receptors is a human donor in good health (CMV status not recorded). Some clones in this sample may be carry-over from other donors' samples.

This clonotype was detected ten times or more. The genes are TRBV4-1 and TRBJ2-7; TRBD2 aligns across 11 bases. V dropped 6 bases and J dropped 0; count of bases not matched to a gene: 10. Germline V gene lookup returns CDR1 MGHRA and CDR2 YSYEKL. The CDR3 covers 17 residues. CDR3 nucleotides: TGCGCCAGCAGACCTACTAGCGGGGGCTCGGCCTCCTACGAGCAGTACTTC. Translated: CASRPTSGGSASYEQYF.

This rearrangement joins TRBV5-1 to TRBJ1-1; no clear D. The CDR3 runs to 12 residues. Trimming shortened V by 0 bases and J by 6 bases, and 6 bases separated the two germline ends. Germline V gene sequence: CDR1 SGHRS, CDR2 YFSETQ. DNA for the CDR3: TGCGCCAGCAGCTTGGAAGGATCTGAAGCTTTCTTT. It yields the protein CASSLEGSEAFF. Together with reference TRBV5-1 and TRBJ1-1, the CDR3 gives the full variable domain: KAGVTQTPRYLIKTRGQQVTLSCSPISGHRSVSWYQQTPGQGLQFLFEYFSETQRNKGNFPGRFSGRQFSNSRSEMNVSTLELGDSALYLCASSLEGSEAFFGQGTRLTVV.

This clonotype was observed many times. The rearrangement links TRBV7-2 to TRBJ2-3; maybe TRBD1 (5 bases). The CDR3 length is 14 residues. Trimming removed 1 base at V and 4 bases at J, with 9 bases between. The germline V gene encodes CDR1 SGHTA and CDR2 FQGNSA. The CDR3 nucleotides are TGTGCCAGCAGCTTAGAATGGGGCCCAGATACGCAGTATTTT. Translated: CASSLEWGPDTQYF.

This clonotype was counted only a few times. The gene calls are TRBV29-1 and TRBJ2-7, with no clear D. CDR3 length equals 13 residues. From germline, CDR1 is SQVTM and CDR2 ANQGSEA. Trimming took 1 base from V and 0 from J, leaving 7 bases between them. In DNA, the CDR3 is TGCAGCGTTGAAGTGGCATCCTCCTACGAGCAGTACTTC. This gives the protein CSVEVASSYEQYF.

There are a few counts of this clonotype. The chain has TRBV5-1 and TRBJ1-1; 9 nucleotides line up with TRBD1. The trim removed 0 bases at V and 4 bases at J, leaving 4 bases unmatched. The CDR3 runs to 15 residues. Germline V gene sequence: CDR1 SGHRS, CDR2 YFSETQ. CDR3: CASSLVLTGGTEAFF. The CDR3, as DNA: TGCGCCAGCAGCTTGGTCCTGACAGGGGGCACTGAAGCTTTCTTT.

A few counts support this clonotype. The V call is TRBV20-1, the J call TRBJ1-1; possible D gene TRBD1, 5 bases. Trimming cost V 0 bases and J 8 bases, with 10 bases left between them. The CDR3 length is 12 residues. CDR1 is DFQATT and CDR2 is SNEGSKA in the germline V gene (reference sequence). In DNA form, the CDR3 reads TGCAGTGCTAGAGATTCAGGGAGGGAAGCTTTCTTT. This gives the protein CSARDSGREAFF.

The V call is TRBV7-9, the J call TRBJ2-6, with D uncertain. Germline values: CDR1 SEHNR, CDR2 FQNEAQ (reference sequence). Trimming removed 5 bases from V and 0 bases from J, with 5 bases in between. The CDR3 contains 14 residues. In DNA form, the CDR3 reads TGTGCCAGCAGCCCCCGCTCTGGGGCCAACGTCCTGACTTTC. Translated: CASSPRSGANVLTF. Filled out from reference TRBV7-9 and TRBJ2-6, the complete variable domain reads DTGVSQNPRHKITKRGQNVTFRCDPISEHNRLYWYRQTLGQGPEFLTYFQNEAQLEKSRLLSDRFSAERPKGSFSTLEIQRTEQGDSAMYLCASSPRSGANVLTFGAGSRLTVL.

In this sample, this clonotype turned up many times. The chain uses TRBV2 and TRBJ2-7; D tentatively reads TRBD1 or TRBD2 (6 bases each). CDR1 SNHLY and CDR2 FYNNEI come from the germline V gene. The CDR3 totals 16 residues. The V and J ends lost 3 bases and 1 base respectively, with 16 bases between them. DNA of the CDR3: TGTGCCAGCAGTGAGTCGGGGGACACCGCGTCCTACGAGCAGTACTTC. Residues: CASSESGDTASYEQYF.

This clonotype was seen ten or more times. CDR3 in DNA: TGTGCCAGCAGCGCAGGGGTGGGGGACCTCAATCAGCCCCAGCATTTT. It specifies CASSAGVGDLNQPQHF. The chain employs TRBV6-1 and TRBJ1-5, with D possibly being TRBD1 (6 bases). This CDR3 has 16 residues. V was pared by 6 bases and J by 3 bases, with 18 bases between. The germline CDR1 and CDR2 sequences are MNHNS and SASEGT.

The rearrangement joins TRBV5-6 to TRBJ2-5; 7 bases align to TRBD2. CDR3 length equals 15 residues. V dropped 4 bases and J dropped 2; count of bases not matched to a gene: 8. Looked up from germline, CDR1 is SGHDT and CDR2 is YYEEEE. In nucleotides, the CDR3 is TGTGCCAGCAGCGTCGGGGCGGGGGTACAAGAGACCCAGTACTTC. Translation gives CASSVGAGVQETQYF.

The table lists this clonotype with many counts. V is TRBV7-2 and J is TRBJ1-6; D gene ambiguous. This CDR3 comprises 18 residues. The ends were cut back, 1 base at V and 0 bases at J, with 13 bases in the middle. The germline gives CDR1 SGHTA, CDR2 FQGNSA. The CDR3 sequence is CASSLVYSGSSYNSPLHF. The DNA of the CDR3 is TGTGCCAGCAGCTTAGTCTATAGCGGAAGCTCCTATAATTCACCCCTCCACTTT.

The V and J genes are TRBV9 and TRBJ2-7, with 7 bases lining up with TRBD1. This CDR3 is 15 amino acids long. The germline CDR1 and CDR2 sequences are SGDLS and YYNGEE. J lost 2 bases, V lost 3 bases, and 8 bases had no gene match. The CDR3 loop reads CASSGGTASTYEQYF. The CDR3 DNA is TGTGCCAGCAGCGGAGGGACAGCCTCGACCTACGAGCAGTACTTC.

J is TRBJ1-5 and V is TRBV19, with no clear D. V lost 3 bases and J lost 4, with 10 bases in between. CDR3 length: 14 amino acids. Germline V gives CDR1 LNHDA, CDR2 SQIVND (reference sequence). Written as DNA, the CDR3 is TGTGCCAGTAGTATTGAAGGGTGGAATCAGCCCCAGCATTTT. The encoded protein is CASSIEGWNQPQHF.

The V call is TRBV7-9, the J call TRBJ2-5, with unresolved D. V dropped 0 bases and J dropped 5 bases, with 7 bases sitting between them. This CDR3 has 13 amino acids. Germline-derived CDR1 and CDR2 are SEHNR and FQNEAQ (reference sequence). The CDR3 spells CASSLALGETQYF. Written as DNA, the CDR3 is TGTGCCAGCAGCTTAGCGCTGGGGGAGACCCAGTACTTC. Looking up the rest from reference TRBV7-9 and TRBJ2-5 gives the full variable domain: DTGVSQNPRHKITKRGQNVTFRCDPISEHNRLYWYRQTLGQGPEFLTYFQNEAQLEKSRLLSDRFSAERPKGSFSTLEIQRTEQGDSAMYLCASSLALGETQYFGPGTRLLVL.